Presented here are 28 T cell receptor beta chains from one specimen sequenced in a study of blood T cell repertoires in COVID-19 (dated by TCRdb to the early 2020s). The library was obtained by the immunoSEQ multiplex PCR assay. TCRdb retrieved this table from immuneACCESS and kept in-frame rearrangements only. Not all clones are present; in checked studies, unresolved V genes account for under half, and no reason is known for the remainder. Within this sample are 310,000 or so clones, with more than 75% of them counted one time only. Of the sample, 10% is held by the ten largest clones. Sequencing was done on a sample of PBMCs or T cells enriched from blood (not recorded which). Receptors were obtained from a woman aged 18-29 years who had recovered from COVID-19.

This sequence joins TRBV5-1 and TRBJ1-2, with D perhaps matching TRBD1 (5 bases). V was shortened by 4 bases and J by 3 bases, with 13 bases between the two germline ends. Germline CDR1 reads SGHRS; CDR2 reads YFSETQ. CDR3 size: 14 residues. CDR3: CASSSGGDHYGYTF. CDR3 DNA: TGCGCCAGCAGCAGTGGGGGGGACCACTATGGCTACACCTTC.

The gene calls are TRBV18 and TRBJ2-2, with D perhaps matching TRBD1 (6 bases). The CDR3 has 17 amino acids. The germline CDR1 and CDR2 sequences are KGHSH and LQKENI. The V end was cut by 3 bases, the J end by 4 bases, with 18 bases between. CDR3 coding DNA: TGTGCCAGCTCACCCCGGGCAGGGGATACGAGCACCGGGGAGCTGTTTTTT. Residues: CASSPRAGDTSTGELFF.

The genes are TRBV5-5 and TRBJ1-3; TRBD1 might be the D (6 bases). Germline loops: CDR1 SGHKS, CDR2 YYEKEE (reference sequence). The germline V and J ends were trimmed by 0 bases and 3 bases, with 10 bases remaining between them. CDR3 length: 15 amino acids. The DNA of the CDR3 is TGTGCCAGCAGCTTGGAGCCAGGGGATGGAAACACCATATATTTT. It specifies CASSLEPGDGNTIYF.

V is TRBV5-4 and J is TRBJ2-7; D is undetermined. This CDR3 spans 12 amino acids. Per the germline V gene, CDR1 is SGHNT and CDR2 is YYREEE (reference sequence). Trimming shortened V by 3 bases and J by 4 bases, and 8 bases separated the two germline ends. In DNA, the CDR3 is TGTGCCAGCAGCTCCGCCACTTACGAGCAGTACTTC. Its translation: CASSSATYEQYF.

V gene TRBV5-1 combines with J gene TRBJ1-4, with D hard to call. V was trimmed by 2 bases and J by 3 bases, leaving 11 bases between them. The CDR3 totals 15 residues. CDR1 and CDR2 (germline): SGHRS, YFSETQ. CDR3 amino acids: CASSFFGSPNEKLFF. The CDR3 DNA reads TGCGCCAGCAGCTTTTTCGGGAGCCCTAATGAAAAACTGTTTTTT.

The chain links TRBV27 to TRBJ1-4; a weak D match, TRBD1 (5 bases). The CDR3 length is 15 residues. The germline CDR1 and CDR2 sequences are MNHEY and SMNVEV (reference sequence). Trimming stripped 2 bases from V and 8 bases from J, with 15 bases between. CDR3 in DNA: TGTGCCAGCAGTTTAAGGCGGGGGAAGGAAGAAAAACTGTTTTTT. It codes for CASSLRRGKEEKLFF.

This clone was counted once. The rearrangement joins TRBV5-1 to TRBJ2-1; D might be TRBD1 (5 bases). Trimming took 4 bases from V and 6 from J, leaving 14 bases between them. The CDR3 has 14 amino acids. In germline, CDR1 is SGHRS, CDR2 YFSETQ. The CDR3 reads CASSLGATPNEQFF. CDR3 nucleotide sequence: TGCGCCAGCAGCCTAGGGGCGACTCCCAATGAGCAGTTCTTC.

V and J are TRBV29-1 and TRBJ1-2; no firm D call. The CDR3 runs 13 residues. Between the trimmed V and J ends, which lost 4 bases and 2 bases, there was a span of 11 bases. In germline, CDR1 is SQVTM, CDR2 ANQGSEA. CDR3 region: CSVGGFDNYGYTF. As DNA, the CDR3 is TGCAGCGTTGGAGGGTTTGACAACTATGGCTACACCTTC. The full variable domain, its missing parts supplied by reference TRBV29-1 and TRBJ1-2, is SAVISQKPSRDICQRGTSLTIQCQVDSQVTMMFWYRQQPGQSLTLIATANQGSEATYESGFVIDKFPISRPNLTFSTLTVSNMSPEDSSIYLCSVGGFDNYGYTFGSGTRLTVV.

V and J are TRBV3-1 (or the pseudogene TRBV3-2) and TRBJ1-3; TRBD1 might be the D (6 bases). Germline V CDR1 and CDR2: LGHDT, YNNKEL (reference sequence). Trimming left V 6 bases short and J 4 bases short, with 13 bases between. The CDR3 totals 14 residues. The CDR3 nucleotides read TGTGCCAGCAGTAATACAGGGATCGGAAACACCATATATTTT. Its protein is CASSNTGIGNTIYF.

V is TRBV21-1 and J is TRBJ2-5; the tabulated D call, TRBD2, remains unverified against the DNA. TRBV21-1 is a known pseudogene. This CDR3 is built from 14 residues. CDR3 sequence (DNA): TGTGCCAGCAGCAAACGGTCAGCGGAGGAGACCCAGTACTTC. Residues: CASSKRSAEETQYF.

This chain joins TRBV3-1 (or the pseudogene TRBV3-2) and TRBJ2-5, with D perhaps matching TRBD2 (7 bases). There are 13 residues in the CDR3. Germline loops: CDR1 LGHDT, CDR2 YNNKEL (reference sequence). Trimming left V 11 bases short and J 5 bases short, with 18 bases between. CDR3 sequence (DNA): TGTGCCGCGCGCGGGGGCCCGGTGGAGACCCAGTACTTC. This encodes CAARGGPVETQYF.

This rearrangement joins TRBV5-6 to TRBJ2-1, with 13 positions matching TRBD2. V shed 1 base, J shed 2 bases, and the junction held 6 bases outside the gene matches. The CDR3 extends over 18 amino acids. CDR1 SGHDT and CDR2 YYEEEE come from the germline V gene. CDR3 sequence: CASSLRTSGSNPYNEQFF. The CDR3 coding sequence is TGTGCCAGCAGCTTGAGGACTAGCGGGAGTAACCCCTACAATGAGCAGTTCTTC.

J is TRBJ1-5 and V is TRBV7-8; 7 bases are a match to TRBD1. The trim removed 5 bases at V and 0 bases at J, leaving 16 bases unmatched. This CDR3 is 19 amino acids long. CDR1 SGHVS and CDR2 FQNEAQ come from the germline V gene. Written as DNA, the CDR3 is TGTGCCAGCAGCCCCAACCCAGGGACAGCGGATTATAGCAATCAGCCCCAGCATTTT. Protein product: CASSPNPGTADYSNQPQHF.

The V gene is TRBV7-9, the J gene TRBJ2-1, with no clear D. CDR1 is SEHNR, CDR2 FQNEAQ, per germline (reference sequence). The CDR3 spans 13 residues. The V gene lost 2 bases and the J gene lost 6 bases, with 8 bases spanning the gap. This CDR3 is CASSLTSSNEQFF. The CDR3 bases are TGTGCCAGCAGCTTAACGTCTAGCAATGAGCAGTTCTTC.

The rearrangement links TRBV18 to TRBJ1-1; D uncertain. CDR1 is KGHSH and CDR2 is LQKENI in the germline V gene. CDR3 size: 14 residues. The V and J ends lost 4 bases and 2 bases respectively, with 11 bases between them. This CDR3 reads CASSRETFNTEAFF. CDR3 coding DNA: TGTGCCAGCTCACGGGAGACATTTAACACTGAAGCTTTCTTT.

This clone was observed a few times. The chain combines TRBV6-2 or TRBV6-3 with TRBJ2-7; D is unclear. The CDR3 spans 15 residues. Germline CDR1 and CDR2: MNHEY and SVGEGT. V lost 3 bases to trimming and J lost 4 bases, with 16 bases between them. This CDR3 is CASSYVGTQAYEQYF. The CDR3 region has the DNA TGTGCCAGCAGTTATGTCGGAACTCAGGCGTACGAGCAGTACTTC.

The V call is TRBV10-3, the J call TRBJ1-1; TRBD1 aligns across 9 bases. The length of the CDR3 is 17 residues. CDR1 is ENHRY, CDR2 SYGVKD, per germline. Trimming removed 4 bases from V and 1 base from J; junction bases left unmatched: 10. The DNA for the CDR3 is TGTGCCATCAGTGCCACCGGGGTACAGGGGGCGAACACTGAAGCTTTCTTT. It translates to CAISATGVQGANTEAFF.

V is TRBV19 and J is TRBJ2-3; 8 positions match TRBD1. Germline CDR1 is LNHDA and CDR2 is SQIVND (reference sequence). Unmatched junction bases numbered 3, after V lost 4 bases and J lost 0 bases. There are 15 residues in the CDR3. The CDR3 here is CASSKDRGSTDTQYF. The CDR3 DNA reads TGTGCCAGTAGTAAAGACAGGGGCAGCACAGATACGCAGTATTTT.

V gene TRBV2 combines with J gene TRBJ2-2; 9 positions match TRBD2. V shed 5 bases, J shed 5 bases, and the junction held 12 bases outside the gene matches. In germline, CDR1 is SNHLY, CDR2 FYNNEI. CDR3 length: 17 amino acids. The CDR3 loop is CASSPKPAGGRTGELFF. The CDR3 DNA reads TGTGCCAGCAGTCCCAAACCGGCGGGAGGGAGGACCGGGGAGCTGTTTTTT. Full variable domain (missing parts from reference TRBV2 and TRBJ2-2): EPEVTQTPSHQVTQMGQEVILRCVPISNHLYFYWYRQILGQKVEFLVSFYNNEISEKSEIFDDQFSVERPDGSNFTLKIRSTKLEDSAMYFCASSPKPAGGRTGELFFGEGSRLTVL.

V and J are TRBV7-9 and TRBJ2-5; 8 bases are shared with TRBD2. Germline V CDR1 and CDR2: SEHNR, FQNEAQ (reference sequence). Losses at the gene ends were 1 base for V and 1 base for J; bases not matched to a gene: 2. This CDR3 region has 15 residues. The CDR3 DNA reads TGTGCCAGCAGCTTAGGCGGGGGGATCCAAGAGACCCAGTACTTC. Its translation is CASSLGGGIQETQYF.

This chain uses TRBV5-1 with TRBJ1-6; 7 positions match TRBD1. The CDR3 runs to 15 residues. Germline assignment: CDR1 SGHRS and CDR2 YFSETQ. V shed 1 base, J shed 7 bases, and the junction held 5 bases outside the gene matches. CDR3 bases: TGCGCCAGCAGCTTGCGTCAGGGGGGAAATTCACCCCTCCACTTT. Translating gives CASSLRQGGNSPLHF.

The V gene is TRBV9, the J gene TRBJ2-3, with 8 bases fitting TRBD2. CDR3 length equals 17 residues. Germline CDR1 and CDR2: SGDLS and YYNGEE. J was trimmed by 3 bases and V by 4 bases; bases with no gene match: 13. The chain's CDR3 is CASSPLGGEPPTDTQYF. In nucleotides, the CDR3 is TGTGCCAGCAGCCCTCTCGGGGGGGAGCCGCCTACAGATACGCAGTATTTT.

This clone was seen just once. V is TRBV27 and J is TRBJ2-1, with D tentatively TRBD2 (6 bases). V lost 6 bases and J 10 bases, leaving 19 bases between the germline ends. CDR3 length: 14 amino acids. The germline CDR1 and CDR2 sequences are MNHEY and SMNVEV (reference sequence). The CDR3 region is CASSPSRGLGEQFF. The CDR3 DNA reads TGTGCCAGCAGCCCCTCTCGGGGGTTGGGAGAGCAGTTCTTC.

The rearrangement uses TRBV28 and TRBJ2-7; 9 bases map to TRBD2. From germline, CDR1 is MDHEN and CDR2 SYDVKM. J lost 3 bases, V lost 4 bases, and 10 bases had no gene match. The CDR3 runs 16 residues. The CDR3 protein is CASSSVPGTSFYEQYF. CDR3 sequence (DNA): TGTGCCAGCAGTTCTGTTCCCGGGACTAGCTTCTACGAGCAGTACTTC.

This rearrangement joins TRBV6-5 to TRBJ2-3; TRBD2 is a possible D gene (5 bases). There are 14 residues in the CDR3. Germline lookup yields CDR1 MNHEY and CDR2 SVGAGI. V was trimmed by 3 bases and J by 2 bases, leaving 9 bases between them. Here the CDR3 reads CASSYSDSTDTQYF. The CDR3 DNA is TGTGCCAGCAGTTATTCGGACTCCACAGATACGCAGTATTTT.

This rearrangement joins TRBV7-7 to TRBJ2-7; 9 bases line up with TRBD1. Germline CDR1 and CDR2: SSHAT and FNYEAQ (reference sequence). This CDR3 is 15 amino acids long. V lost 5 bases, J lost 0 bases, and 5 bases stayed unmatched. This CDR3 reads CASSPGTGSSYEQYF. CDR3 sequence (DNA): TGTGCCAGCAGCCCCGGGACAGGGAGCTCCTACGAGCAGTACTTC.

The gene calls are TRBV5-4 and TRBJ2-3, with 7 bases that match TRBD2. The V segment lost 4 bases and the J segment 0 bases; nucleotides outside the gene matches: 5. The CDR3 consists of 15 residues. Germline V CDR1 and CDR2: SGHNT, YYREEE (reference sequence). The CDR3 loop reads CASSVGLGSTDTQYF. The CDR3 DNA follows: TGTGCCAGCAGCGTCGGACTAGGGAGCACAGATACGCAGTATTTT.

The rearrangement joins TRBV3-1 (or the pseudogene TRBV3-2) to TRBJ2-7; 8 bases match TRBD2. The CDR3 length is 16 residues. CDR1 and CDR2 (germline): LGHDT, YNNKEL (reference sequence). The ends lost 0 bases at V and 1 base at J; junction bases unmatched: 5. As DNA, the CDR3 is TGTGCCAGCAGCCAAGATCTTCGGGGGGGTTCCTACGAGCAGTACTTC. This encodes CASSQDLRGGSYEQYF.